This T cell receptor (beta chain) was sequenced during a study of blood T cell repertoires in COVID-19. Study at large: Acute and convalescent COVID-19 samples came from the United States, Italy and Spain. Sample material is recorded as cDNA or gDNA derived from T cells, B-cell-depleted T cells, or PBMCs.

V dropped 2 bases and J dropped 6 bases, with 8 bases sitting between them. From germline, CDR1 is LNHDA and CDR2 SQIVND (reference sequence). The CDR3 length is 13 residues. At least ten counts were recorded for this clone. Under the authors' procedure: Estimates of nucleated cell counts were drawn from the amplification of reference gene primers. Assay: immunoSEQ multiplex PCR; the TCRdb copy retains only in-frame clones and omits some. V and J calls and clone size are those listed in that table; D and trimming were worked out from the DNA. The sample lists some 97,000 clones, 70% to 90% occurring once.

The clonotype was recovered from a human donor in a cohort sampled during active COVID-19. Sequencing was done on a sample of peripheral blood. The V call is TRBV19, the J call TRBJ1-5, with D hard to call. The CDR3 DNA reads TGTGCCAGTAGTATATCCCCCGGTCAGCCCCAGCATTTT. Encoded protein: CASSISPGQPQHF.